These T cell receptor beta chains were read from a single sample in a study of beta chain features in type 1 diabetes. The protocol was immunoSEQ multiplex PCR, while the TCRdb copy is restricted to in-frame clones and leaves out a portion. The table includes about 250,000 clones, around an eighth detected once. Sequencing input: naive CD4+ T cells from blood. These receptors came from a woman aged 40 to 49 in good health. CDR3s include the opening cysteine and the closing phenylalanine or tryptophan. D genes are given only for firm matches. Size is stated for part of the rows, as once, few or many counts, or as a class when the clone is expanded.

DNA: TGTGCCAGCAGCTCCCAGGAGGGGACAGGGAGCGGCAATGAGCAGTTCTTC
CDR3: CASSSQEGTGSGNEQFF
size: -
J: TRBJ2-1
D: TRBD1
V: TRBV13

DNA: TGTGCCAGTAGTCCCAGGGGAGGCAATCAGCCCCAGCATTTT
CDR3: CASSPRGGNQPQHF
size: -
J: TRBJ1-5
D: -
V: TRBV19

DNA: TGCGCCAGCAGCTTGGCGGTGGGTAGCGGGGTCCAAGAGACCCAGTACTTC
CDR3: CASSLAVGSGVQETQYF
size: once
J: TRBJ2-5
D: TRBD2
V: TRBV5-1

DNA: TGTGCCAGCAGCGCTCGAATAGGAGACACCGGGGAGCTGTTTTTT
CDR3: CASSARIGDTGELFF
size: few
J: TRBJ2-2
D: -
V: TRBV25-1

DNA: TGTGCCAGCAGCTCGGGACTAGCGACTGAGCAGTTCTTC
CDR3: CASSSGLATEQFF
size: few
J: TRBJ2-1
D: TRBD2
V: TRBV5-4

DNA: TGTGCCAGCTCACCTCGGACAGGGAGCTCCTACGAGCAGTACTTC
CDR3: CASSPRTGSSYEQYF
size: few
J: TRBJ2-7
D: TRBD1
V: TRBV18

DNA: TGTGCCATCAGTGGCGGGGCAAGCTCTGGGGCCAACGTCCTGACTTTC
CDR3: CAISGGASSGANVLTF
size: -
J: TRBJ2-6
D: -
V: TRBV10-3

DNA: TGTGCCAGCTCACCACCGGGACAGATGAACACTGAAGCTTTCTTT
CDR3: CASSPPGQMNTEAFF
size: -
J: TRBJ1-1
D: TRBD1
V: TRBV18

DNA: TGTGCCAGCAGTGAAGGCCTAGCGGGGGCCGGGTACGAGCAGTACTTC
CDR3: CASSEGLAGAGYEQYF
size: -
J: TRBJ2-7
D: TRBD2
V: TRBV2

DNA: TGTGCCAGCAGTATGACAGGGGCTCGTAGAGAGACCCAGTACTTC
CDR3: CASSMTGARRETQYF
size: -
J: TRBJ2-5
D: TRBD1
V: TRBV6-5

DNA: TGTGCCAGCTCACCCCGAACTCCAGGGGATACTGGCTATGGCTACACCTTC
CDR3: CASSPRTPGDTGYGYTF
size: few
J: TRBJ1-2
D: -
V: TRBV18

DNA: TGTGCCATCAGTGATGTGGGGGGGATGGCTTTCTTT
CDR3: CAISDVGGMAFF
size: few
J: TRBJ1-1
D: -
V: TRBV10-3

DNA: TGTGCCAGCAGCGCCTCGGGATACTACAATGAGCAGTTCTTC
CDR3: CASSASGYYNEQFF
size: few
J: TRBJ2-1
D: -
V: TRBV2

DNA: TGCAGCGTGGGGACAGAGGTGGGGATCTCTGGAAACACCATATATTTT
CDR3: CSVGTEVGISGNTIYF
size: -
J: TRBJ1-3
D: TRBD1
V: TRBV29-1

DNA: TGCGCCAGCAGACCCGACAGTCCTGGGGCCAACGTCCTGACTTTC
CDR3: CASRPDSPGANVLTF
size: -
J: TRBJ2-6
D: -
V: TRBV5-1

DNA: TGTGCCAGCAGGCTGGACAGGGTGAACACTGAAGCTTTCTTT
CDR3: CASRLDRVNTEAFF
size: few
J: TRBJ1-1
D: TRBD1
V: TRBV7-2

DNA: TGCGCCAGCAGTCCCACTCGGCGGGGGGCTCACAATGAGCAGTTCTTC
CDR3: CASSPTRRGAHNEQFF
size: many
J: TRBJ2-1
D: TRBD2
V: TRBV23-1

DNA: TGCAGCGGAAGACCGACAGTTAGCACAGATACGCAGTATTTT
CDR3: CSGRPTVSTDTQYF
size: few
J: TRBJ2-3
D: -
V: TRBV29-1

DNA: TGCGCCAGCAGCGCCAGGGACAGCAGGAACTATGGCTACACCTTC
CDR3: CASSARDSRNYGYTF
size: once
J: TRBJ1-2
D: TRBD1
V: TRBV5-1

DNA: TGTGCCAGCAGTTCCCCGGGACAGGGGACAGAGACCCAGTACTTC
CDR3: CASSSPGQGTETQYF
size: -
J: TRBJ2-5
D: TRBD1
V: TRBV27

DNA: TGTGCCATCAGTGATCTAGCCGGGGGAAGGGGCCAAGAGACCCAGTACTTC
CDR3: CAISDLAGGRGQETQYF
size: few
J: TRBJ2-5
D: -
V: TRBV10-3

DNA: TGTGCCAGCAGCTCTAGCGGGGAGCTAGCGTCAGAGACCCAGTACTTC
CDR3: CASSSSGELASETQYF
size: -
J: TRBJ2-5
D: TRBD2
V: TRBV7-6

DNA: TGTGCCAGCAGCTTAGCAGTAGATCAGCCCCAGCATTTT
CDR3: CASSLAVDQPQHF
size: -
J: TRBJ1-5
D: -
V: TRBV7-9